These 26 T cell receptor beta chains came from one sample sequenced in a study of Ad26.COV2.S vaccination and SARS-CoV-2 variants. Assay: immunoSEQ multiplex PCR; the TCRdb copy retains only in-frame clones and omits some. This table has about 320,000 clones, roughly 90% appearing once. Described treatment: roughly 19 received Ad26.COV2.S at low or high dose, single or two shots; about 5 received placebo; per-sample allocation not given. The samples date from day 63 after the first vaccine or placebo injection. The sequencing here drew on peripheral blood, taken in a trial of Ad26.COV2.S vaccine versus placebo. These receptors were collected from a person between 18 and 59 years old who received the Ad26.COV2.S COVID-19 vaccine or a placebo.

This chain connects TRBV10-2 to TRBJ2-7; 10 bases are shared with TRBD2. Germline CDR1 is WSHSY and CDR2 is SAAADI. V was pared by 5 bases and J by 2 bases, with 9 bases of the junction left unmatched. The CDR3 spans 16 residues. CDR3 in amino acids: CASSSTAGGRPYEQYF. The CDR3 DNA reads TGCGCCAGCAGTTCAACAGCGGGGGGGAGACCCTACGAGCAGTACTTC.

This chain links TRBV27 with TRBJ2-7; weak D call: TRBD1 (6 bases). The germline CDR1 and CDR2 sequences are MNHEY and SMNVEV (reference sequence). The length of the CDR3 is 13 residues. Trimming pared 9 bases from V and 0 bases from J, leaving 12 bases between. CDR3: CASSGTTSYEQYF. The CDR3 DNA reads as TGTGCCAGTTCCGGGACAACCTCCTACGAGCAGTACTTC.

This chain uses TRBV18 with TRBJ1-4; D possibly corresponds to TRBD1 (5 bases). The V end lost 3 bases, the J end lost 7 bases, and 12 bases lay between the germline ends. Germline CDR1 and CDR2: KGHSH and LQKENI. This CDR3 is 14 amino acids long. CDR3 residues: CASSPTIGGEKLFF. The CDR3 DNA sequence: TGTGCCAGCTCACCTACGATCGGGGGTGAAAAACTGTTTTTT. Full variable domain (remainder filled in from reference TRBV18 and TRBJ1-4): NAGVMQNPRHLVRRRGQEARLRCSPMKGHSHVYWYRQLPEEGLKFMVYLQKENIIDESGMPKERFSAEFPKEGPSILRIQQVVRGDSAAYFCASSPTIGGEKLFFGSGTQLSVL.

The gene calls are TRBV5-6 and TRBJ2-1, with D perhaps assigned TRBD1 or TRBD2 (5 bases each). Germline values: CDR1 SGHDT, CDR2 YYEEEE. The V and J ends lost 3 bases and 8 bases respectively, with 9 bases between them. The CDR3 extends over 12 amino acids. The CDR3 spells CASSWGSYEQFF. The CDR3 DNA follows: TGTGCCAGCAGCTGGGGGTCCTATGAGCAGTTCTTC.

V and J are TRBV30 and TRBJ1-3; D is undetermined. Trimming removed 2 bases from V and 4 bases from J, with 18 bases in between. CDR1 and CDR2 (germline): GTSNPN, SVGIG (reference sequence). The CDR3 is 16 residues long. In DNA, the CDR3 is TGTGCCTGGAGTCCCGGGAGGGTAGAATACGGAAACACCATATATTTT. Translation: CAWSPGRVEYGNTIYF.

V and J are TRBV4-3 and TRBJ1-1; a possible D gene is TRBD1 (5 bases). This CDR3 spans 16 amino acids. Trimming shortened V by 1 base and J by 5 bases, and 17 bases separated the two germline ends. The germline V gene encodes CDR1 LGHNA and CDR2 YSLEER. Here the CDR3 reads CASSQVYWQGGTEAFF. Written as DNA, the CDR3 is TGCGCCAGCAGCCAAGTGTATTGGCAGGGAGGAACTGAAGCTTTCTTT.

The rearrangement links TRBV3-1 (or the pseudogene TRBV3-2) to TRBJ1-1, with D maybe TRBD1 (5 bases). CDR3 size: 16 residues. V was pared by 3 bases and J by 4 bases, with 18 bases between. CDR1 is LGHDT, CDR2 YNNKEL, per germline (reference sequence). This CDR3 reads CASSQAGRGMGTEAFF. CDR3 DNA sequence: TGTGCCAGCAGCCAGGCCGGACGGGGCATGGGCACTGAAGCTTTCTTT.

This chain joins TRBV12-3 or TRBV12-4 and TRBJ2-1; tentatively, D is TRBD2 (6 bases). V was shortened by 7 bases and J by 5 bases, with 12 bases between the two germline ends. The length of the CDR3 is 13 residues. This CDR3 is CASTGAGHNEQFF. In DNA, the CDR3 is TGTGCCAGCACCGGGGCGGGGCACAATGAGCAGTTCTTC.

CDR3 DNA: TGTGCCAGCAGCCGTGACTCCAGCTCCTACAATGAGCAGTTCTTC. The encoded protein is CASSRDSSSYNEQFF. V is TRBV7-9 and J is TRBJ2-1; unclear D gene. V lost 5 bases to trimming and J lost 0 bases, with 11 bases between them. Germline V gene lookup returns CDR1 SEHNR and CDR2 FQNEAQ (reference sequence). The CDR3 is 15 amino acids.

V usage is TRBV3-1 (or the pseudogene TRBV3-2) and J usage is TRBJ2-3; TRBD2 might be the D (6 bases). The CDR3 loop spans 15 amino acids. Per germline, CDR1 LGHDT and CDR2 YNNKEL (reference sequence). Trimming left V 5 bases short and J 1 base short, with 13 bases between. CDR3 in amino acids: CASSSRSGRTDTQYF. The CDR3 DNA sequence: TGTGCCAGCAGCTCTCGTAGCGGACGCACAGATACGCAGTATTTT.

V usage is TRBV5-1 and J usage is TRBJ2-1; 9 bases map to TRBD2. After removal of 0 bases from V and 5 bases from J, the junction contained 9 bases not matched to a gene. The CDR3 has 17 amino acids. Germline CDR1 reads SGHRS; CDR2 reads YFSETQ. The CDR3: CASSLAAGGPPHNEQFF. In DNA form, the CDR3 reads TGCGCCAGCAGCTTGGCGGCGGGAGGGCCTCCCCACAATGAGCAGTTCTTC. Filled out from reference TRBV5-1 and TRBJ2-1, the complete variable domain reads KAGVTQTPRYLIKTRGQQVTLSCSPISGHRSVSWYQQTPGQGLQFLFEYFSETQRNKGNFPGRFSGRQFSNSRSEMNVSTLELGDSALYLCASSLAAGGPPHNEQFFGPGTRLTVL.

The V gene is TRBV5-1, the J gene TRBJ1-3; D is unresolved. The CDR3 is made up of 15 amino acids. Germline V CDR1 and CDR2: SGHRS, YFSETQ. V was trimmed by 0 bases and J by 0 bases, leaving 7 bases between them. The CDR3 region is CASSLGSNSGNTIYF. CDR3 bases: TGCGCCAGCAGCTTGGGGTCTAACTCTGGAAACACCATATATTTT.

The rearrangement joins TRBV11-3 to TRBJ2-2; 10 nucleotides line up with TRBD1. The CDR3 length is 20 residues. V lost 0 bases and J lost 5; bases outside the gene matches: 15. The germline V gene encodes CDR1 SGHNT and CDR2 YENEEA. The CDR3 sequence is CASSLDRLTFGTGETGELFF. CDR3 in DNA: TGTGCCAGCAGCTTAGATCGGTTGACCTTCGGGACAGGGGAAACCGGGGAGCTGTTTTTT.

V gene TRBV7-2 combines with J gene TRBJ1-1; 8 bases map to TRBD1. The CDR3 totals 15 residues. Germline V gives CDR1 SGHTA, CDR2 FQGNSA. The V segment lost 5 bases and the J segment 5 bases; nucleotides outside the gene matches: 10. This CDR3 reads CASSGRQGFWTEAFF. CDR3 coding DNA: TGTGCCAGCAGCGGTAGACAGGGGTTTTGGACTGAAGCTTTCTTT.

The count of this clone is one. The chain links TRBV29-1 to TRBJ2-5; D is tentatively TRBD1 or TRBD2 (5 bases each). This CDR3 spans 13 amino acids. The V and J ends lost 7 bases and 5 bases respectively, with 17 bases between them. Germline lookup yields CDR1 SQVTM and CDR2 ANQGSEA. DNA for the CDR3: TGCAGCGGTGCCCCGGGGCTATCCGAGACCCAGTACTTC. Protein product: CSGAPGLSETQYF.

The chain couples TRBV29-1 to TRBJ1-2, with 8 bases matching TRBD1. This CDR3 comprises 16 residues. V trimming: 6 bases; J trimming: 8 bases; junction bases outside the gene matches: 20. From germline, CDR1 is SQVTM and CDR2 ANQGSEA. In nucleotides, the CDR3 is TGCAGCGTGGCCGGGTTGGTGGGGCAGGGGGCGCGGGGCTACACCTTC. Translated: CSVAGLVGQGARGYTF.

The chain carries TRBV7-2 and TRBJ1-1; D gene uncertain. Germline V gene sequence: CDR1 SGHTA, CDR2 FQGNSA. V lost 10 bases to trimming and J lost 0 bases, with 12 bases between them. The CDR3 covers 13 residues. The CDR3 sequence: CATRGSMNTEAFF. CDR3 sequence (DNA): TGTGCCACCCGAGGGTCCATGAACACTGAAGCTTTCTTT.

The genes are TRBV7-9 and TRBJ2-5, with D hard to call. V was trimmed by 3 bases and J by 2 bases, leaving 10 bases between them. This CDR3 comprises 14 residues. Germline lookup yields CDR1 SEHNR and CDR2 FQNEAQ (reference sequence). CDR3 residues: CASSFGRPQETQYF. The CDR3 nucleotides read TGTGCCAGCAGCTTTGGAAGACCACAAGAGACCCAGTACTTC.

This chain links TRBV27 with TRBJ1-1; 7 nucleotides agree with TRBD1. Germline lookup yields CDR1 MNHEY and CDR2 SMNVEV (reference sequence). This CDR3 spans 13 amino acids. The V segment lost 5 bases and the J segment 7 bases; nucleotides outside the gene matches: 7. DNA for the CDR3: TGTGCCAGCAGTCTTACAGGGGTGGATGAAGCTTTCTTT. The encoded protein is CASSLTGVDEAFF.

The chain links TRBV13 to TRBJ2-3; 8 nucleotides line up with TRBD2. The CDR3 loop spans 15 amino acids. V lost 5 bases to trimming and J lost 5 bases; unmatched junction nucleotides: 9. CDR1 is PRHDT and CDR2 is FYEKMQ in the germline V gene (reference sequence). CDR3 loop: CASSDSGAAGDTQYF. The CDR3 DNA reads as TGTGCCAGCAGCGATAGCGGGGCCGCAGGAGATACGCAGTATTTT.

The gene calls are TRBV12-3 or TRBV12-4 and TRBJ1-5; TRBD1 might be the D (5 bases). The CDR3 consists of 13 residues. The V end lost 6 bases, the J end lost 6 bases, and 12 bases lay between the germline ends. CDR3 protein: CASRPGEGQPQHF. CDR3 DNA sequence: TGTGCCAGCAGACCGGGGGAAGGTCAGCCCCAGCATTTT.

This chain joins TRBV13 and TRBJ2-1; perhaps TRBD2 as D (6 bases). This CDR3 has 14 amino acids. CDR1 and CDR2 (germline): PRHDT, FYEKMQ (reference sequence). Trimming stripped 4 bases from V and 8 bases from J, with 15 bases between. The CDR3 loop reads CASSSTEGLDEQFF. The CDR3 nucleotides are TGTGCCAGCAGCTCTACAGAGGGACTGGATGAGCAGTTCTTC. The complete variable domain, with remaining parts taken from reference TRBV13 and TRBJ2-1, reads AAGVIQSPRHLIKEKRETATLKCYPIPRHDTVYWYQQGPGQDPQFLISFYEKMQSDKGSIPDRFSAQQFSDYHSELNMSSLELGDSALYFCASSSTEGLDEQFFGPGTRLTVL.

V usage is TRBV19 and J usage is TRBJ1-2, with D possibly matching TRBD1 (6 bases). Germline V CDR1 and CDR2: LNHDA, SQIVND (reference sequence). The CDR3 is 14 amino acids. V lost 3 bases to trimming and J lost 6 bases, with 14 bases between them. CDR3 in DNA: TGTGCCAGTAGTATGTGGAAGGGGGTTGATGGCTACACCTTC. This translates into CASSMWKGVDGYTF.

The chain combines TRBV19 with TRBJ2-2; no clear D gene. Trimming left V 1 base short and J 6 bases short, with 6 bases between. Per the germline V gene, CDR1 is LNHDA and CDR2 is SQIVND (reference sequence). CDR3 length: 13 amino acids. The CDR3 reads CASSIADSGELFF. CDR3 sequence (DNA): TGTGCCAGTAGTATAGCAGATTCCGGGGAGCTGTTTTTT.

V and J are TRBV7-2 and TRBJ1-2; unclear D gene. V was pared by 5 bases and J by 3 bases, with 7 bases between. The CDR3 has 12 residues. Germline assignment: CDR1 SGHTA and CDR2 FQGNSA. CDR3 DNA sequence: TGTGCCAGCAGCCAGCCTTACTATGGCTACACCTTC. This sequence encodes CASSQPYYGYTF.

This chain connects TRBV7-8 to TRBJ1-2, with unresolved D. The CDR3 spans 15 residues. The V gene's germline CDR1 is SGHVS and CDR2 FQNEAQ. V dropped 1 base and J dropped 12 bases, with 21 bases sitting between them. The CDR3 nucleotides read TGTGCCAGCAGCTTAGAAAGGTCTGCCCCGGGAGGGCACACCTTC. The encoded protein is CASSLERSAPGGHTF. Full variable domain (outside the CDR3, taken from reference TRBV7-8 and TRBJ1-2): GAGVSQSPRYKVAKRGQDVALRCDPISGHVSLFWYQQALGQGPEFLTYFQNEAQLDKSGLPSDRFFAERPEGSVSTLKIQRTQQEDSAVYLCASSLERSAPGGHTFGSGTRLTVV.